Presented here are 27 T cell receptor beta chains from one specimen sequenced in a study of blood T cell repertoires in COVID-19. Method: immunoSEQ multiplex PCR; TCRdb's copy keeps in-frame clones and lacks some. The table lists tens of thousands of clones, 85% to 90% of them singletons, with 35% to 50% in the top ten. The sequenced material came from peripheral blood. Every receptor here comes from a man aged 60 to 69 with active or convalescent COVID-19.

This chain joins TRBV24-1 and TRBJ1-5; 9 nucleotides match TRBD1. The CDR3 covers 17 residues. From germline, CDR1 is KGHDR and CDR2 SFDVKD. V dropped 2 bases and J dropped 3; count of bases not matched to a gene: 7. This chain's CDR3 is CATSDSVGTGNNQPQHF. The CDR3 bases are TGTGCCACCAGTGATTCTGTCGGGACAGGGAACAATCAGCCCCAGCATTTT.

The V call is TRBV6-1, the J call TRBJ2-3; TRBD2 agrees at 10 bases. V lost 4 bases, J lost 0 bases, and 7 bases stayed unmatched. The V gene's germline CDR1 is MNHNS and CDR2 SASEGT. There are 17 residues in the CDR3. CDR3 residues: CASSVRAGGSSTDTQYF. The CDR3 DNA is TGTGCCAGCAGTGTCAGAGCGGGGGGGTCTAGCACAGATACGCAGTATTTT.

This clone was detected a few times. This chain joins TRBV21-1 and TRBJ1-1; the table calls TRBD1, which could not be checked here. TRBV21-1 is flagged as a pseudogene. CDR3 size: 17 residues. The CDR3 is CASSKAGTGFSTTEAFF. In DNA form, the CDR3 reads TGTGCCAGCAGCAAAGCTGGGACAGGCTTTTCGACCACTGAAGCTTTCTTT.

The J gene is TRBJ2-3, the V gene TRBV11-2; TRBD1 might be the D (6 bases). Germline V gene data show CDR1 as SGHAT and CDR2 as FQNNGV. V gave up 5 bases and J gave up 2 bases, with 20 bases separating them. This CDR3 has 17 residues. The CDR3 DNA is TGTGCCAGCAGCCCGACAGGTGGGGTTTCTCCCACAGATACGCAGTATTTT. Translation gives CASSPTGGVSPTDTQYF.

The genes are TRBV5-1 and TRBJ2-1; 15 bases are a match to TRBD2. V dropped 2 bases and J dropped 0; count of bases not matched to a gene: 3. The CDR3 has 18 amino acids. CDR1 is SGHRS, CDR2 YFSETQ, per germline. This CDR3 is CASSLGTSGRSSYNEQFF. The CDR3 DNA reads TGCGCCAGCAGCTTAGGGACTAGCGGGAGGAGCTCCTACAATGAGCAGTTCTTC.

The chain joins TRBV28 to TRBJ2-1; 10 bases fit TRBD2. The CDR3 totals 16 residues. The ends lost 4 bases at V and 7 bases at J; junction bases unmatched: 10. Germline CDR1 is MDHEN and CDR2 is SYDVKM. CDR3 nucleotide sequence: TGTGCCAGCAGTTCCCCCCCCCGGACTAGCGGAAATGAGCAGTTCTTC. This encodes CASSSPPRTSGNEQFF.

The rearrangement links TRBV10-3 to TRBJ1-1; a weak D match, TRBD1 (6 bases). Trimming took 4 bases from V and 3 from J, leaving 12 bases between them. The CDR3 is 14 amino acids. Germline loops: CDR1 ENHRY, CDR2 SYGVKD. The CDR3 loop reads CAISGARGYTEAFF. Written as DNA, the CDR3 is TGTGCCATCAGTGGGGCCAGGGGATACACTGAAGCTTTCTTT.

This chain uses TRBV5-1 with TRBJ1-1; D not resolved. Germline V gene sequence: CDR1 SGHRS, CDR2 YFSETQ. The CDR3 contains 14 residues. Trimming cost V 6 bases and J 0 bases, with 12 bases left between them. The CDR3 protein is CASTSGGLNTEAFF. CDR3 DNA: TGCGCCAGCACATCAGGCGGGCTGAACACTGAAGCTTTCTTT.

This clone was counted a few times. The chain is built from TRBV11-2 and TRBJ2-1; D is ambiguous. This CDR3 is 13 amino acids long. Germline-derived CDR1 and CDR2 are SGHAT and FQNNGV. The germline V and J ends were trimmed by 0 bases and 5 bases, with 5 bases remaining between them. The CDR3 loop is CASSLERHNEQFF. In nucleotides, the CDR3 is TGTGCCAGCAGCTTAGAGCGCCACAATGAGCAGTTCTTC.

The V and J genes are TRBV15 and TRBJ1-5; 9 nucleotides align to TRBD1. With V trimmed by 6 bases and J by 5 bases, 11 bases remained unmatched. Germline-derived CDR1 and CDR2 are LNHNV and YYDKDF (reference sequence). CDR3 size: 16 residues. Here the CDR3 reads CATSPPKTGGYQPQHF. The CDR3 coding sequence is TGTGCCACCAGTCCTCCAAAAACAGGGGGCTATCAGCCCCAGCATTTT.

The chain has TRBV6-2 or TRBV6-3 and TRBJ2-7; no definite D call. Germline V gene data show CDR1 as MNHEY and CDR2 as SVGEGT. CDR3 length equals 14 residues. Trimming cost V 5 bases and J 2 bases, with 13 bases left between them. Written as DNA, the CDR3 is TGTGCCAGCAGTCCCAACAACGCTCCCTACGAGCAGTACGTC. Its protein is CASSPNNAPYEQYV.

The rearrangement uses TRBV21-1 and TRBJ2-1; TRBD2 is taken as the D call from the table, unchecked against the DNA. TRBV21-1 is annotated as a pseudogene. The CDR3 is 16 amino acids. The CDR3 protein is CASSKTSGSSYNEQFF. CDR3 sequence (DNA): TGTGCCAGCAGCAAGACTAGCGGGAGCTCCTACAATGAGCAGTTCTTC.

The V call is TRBV11-3, the J call TRBJ2-3; 10 nucleotides agree with TRBD2. The germline V gene has CDR1 SGHNT and CDR2 YENEEA. The CDR3 contains 16 residues. The ends lost 1 base at V and 4 bases at J; junction bases unmatched: 5. Written as DNA, the CDR3 is TGTGCCAGCAGCTTAGGGCTAGCGGGAGACCCAGATACGCAGTATTTT. Amino acid sequence: CASSLGLAGDPDTQYF.

This clone has more than one count but fewer than ten. Here the CDR3 reads CASSEVFGVGYTF. CDR3 nucleotides: TGTGCCAGCAGTGAAGTTTTCGGGGTTGGCTACACCTTC. The chain recombines TRBV2 with TRBJ1-2, with D uncertain. The CDR3 length is 13 residues. The ends were cut back, 1 base at V and 7 bases at J, with 10 bases in the middle. Germline lookup yields CDR1 SNHLY and CDR2 FYNNEI.

A word on this clone: A junction end diverges from the germline sequence, so it may reflect a read error. The V gene is TRBV5-1, the J gene TRBJ1-1; a possible D gene is TRBD1 (6 bases). Germline CDR1 is SGHRS and CDR2 is YFSETQ. The CDR3 totals 15 residues. CDR3 DNA: TGCGCCAGCAGATTGGACAGCCTAATTTACACTGAAGCTTTCTTT. Encoded protein: CASRLDSLIYTEAFF.

The chain combines TRBV5-6 with TRBJ1-6; 8 positions match TRBD1. Germline CDR1 is SGHDT and CDR2 is YYEEEE. With 3 bases clipped from V and 10 bases from J, the junction kept 6 bases outside the gene matches. The CDR3 is made up of 14 amino acids. The CDR3 protein is CASSSRGQKSPLHF. Written as DNA, the CDR3 is TGTGCCAGCAGCTCCAGGGGGCAGAAATCACCCCTCCACTTT.

V usage is TRBV19 and J usage is TRBJ2-6; D is undetermined. The CDR3 runs 15 residues. Germline V CDR1 and CDR2: LNHDA, SQIVND (reference sequence). V was trimmed by 6 bases and J by 4 bases, leaving 13 bases between them. CDR3 DNA: TGTGCCAGTAGGCCCTTCGGAGTCGGGGCCAACGTCCTGACTTTC. Protein product: CASRPFGVGANVLTF.

CDR3 bases: TGTGCCAGCAGTCGGACAGGGGCCACAGATACGCAGTATTTT. Encoded protein: CASSRTGATDTQYF. The chain combines TRBV5-5 with TRBJ2-3; the match to TRBD1 covers 9 bases. From germline, CDR1 is SGHKS and CDR2 YYEKEE (reference sequence). The CDR3 has 14 amino acids. With 5 bases clipped from V and 2 bases from J, the junction kept 3 bases outside the gene matches.

The rearrangement links TRBV7-2 to TRBJ2-2; 8 bases align to TRBD2. V dropped 8 bases and J dropped 2; count of bases not matched to a gene: 10. CDR3 length: 16 amino acids. Germline loops: CDR1 SGHTA, CDR2 FQGNSA. The CDR3 DNA sequence: TGTGCCAGCCTCGGGGGGGCCGGAGTTAACACCGGGGAGCTGTTTTTT. It encodes CASLGGAGVNTGELFF.

The table lists this clone with a count of one. The chain is built from TRBV5-6 and TRBJ1-2; D is ambiguous. Germline-derived CDR1 and CDR2 are SGHDT and YYEEEE. This CDR3 is built from 14 residues. V was trimmed by 7 bases and J by 4 bases, leaving 17 bases between them. CDR3 coding DNA: TGTGCCAGCTCCCCAGGCGCCGGATTCTATGGCTACACCTTC. Residues: CASSPGAGFYGYTF.

This clone has a single count. CDR3 DNA: TGTGCCAGCACCACGGGGGTGGGCACCGGGGAGCTGTTTTTT. Its translation is CASTTGVGTGELFF. The rearrangement uses TRBV11-2 and TRBJ2-2; the D gene is possibly TRBD2 (6 bases). The CDR3 runs to 14 residues. The V end was cut by 7 bases, the J end by 4 bases, with 13 bases between. CDR1 and CDR2 (germline): SGHAT, FQNNGV.

This clone showed up just once. The chain recombines TRBV15 with TRBJ1-4; 11 positions agree with TRBD1. This CDR3 has 15 amino acids. Germline V CDR1 and CDR2: LNHNV, YYDKDF (reference sequence). V lost 1 base and J lost 10; bases outside the gene matches: 5. DNA of the CDR3: TGTGCCACCAGCAGAGGGGGACAGGGGGTAGGAAAACTGTTTTTT. As protein: CATSRGGQGVGKLFF.

The rearrangement joins TRBV6-5 to TRBJ2-2; D remains ambiguous. Looked up from germline, CDR1 is MNHEY and CDR2 is SVGAGI. The germline V and J ends were trimmed by 10 bases and 4 bases, with 13 bases remaining between them. The CDR3 extends over 13 amino acids. The CDR3 region is CATQRHSTGELFF. CDR3 nucleotide sequence: TGTGCCACCCAAAGGCACAGCACCGGGGAGCTGTTTTTT.

The rearrangement links TRBV5-4 to TRBJ1-2; D is ambiguous. Trimming pared 3 bases from V and 7 bases from J, leaving 19 bases between. This CDR3 comprises 15 residues. From germline, CDR1 is SGHNT and CDR2 YYREEE (reference sequence). The CDR3 spells CASSSTAGLALGYTF. CDR3 in DNA: TGTGCCAGCAGCTCTACTGCGGGGTTGGCTCTTGGCTACACCTTC.

The CDR3 is CASSVPWTGGNRILNYGYTF. In DNA, the CDR3 is TGTGCCAGCAGTGTACCTTGGACAGGGGGCAATCGTATATTAAACTATGGCTACACCTTC. The chain uses TRBV6-1 and TRBJ1-2, with 11 bases lining up with TRBD1. The germline gives CDR1 MNHNS, CDR2 SASEGT. J gave up 2 bases and V 4 bases, and 18 bases lay outside the gene matches. This CDR3 has 20 residues.

This rearrangement joins TRBV3-1 (or the pseudogene TRBV3-2) to TRBJ2-5, with TRBD2 as a possible D gene (5 bases). V lost 4 bases to trimming and J lost 4 bases, with 13 bases between them. CDR3 length: 14 residues. Looked up from germline, CDR1 is LGHDT and CDR2 is YNNKEL (reference sequence). The CDR3 here is CASSLGLVGETQYF. Written as DNA, the CDR3 is TGTGCCAGCAGCCTCGGACTGGTCGGAGAGACCCAGTACTTC.

This clone was detected ten times or more. The J gene is TRBJ2-1, the V gene TRBV11-3; no definite D call. Between the trimmed V and J ends, which lost 7 bases and 7 bases, there was a span of 11 bases. Per the germline V gene, CDR1 is SGHNT and CDR2 is YENEEA. This CDR3 is built from 12 residues. The CDR3 coding sequence is TGTGCCAGCACCACACAAGTAAATGAGCAGTTCTTC. It specifies CASTTQVNEQFF. Drawing the rest from reference TRBV11-3 and TRBJ2-1, the complete variable domain is EAGVVQSPRYKIIEKKQPVAFWCNPISGHNTLYWYLQNLGQGPELLIRYENEEAVDDSQLPKDRFSAERLKGVDSTLKIQPAELGDSAVYLCASTTQVNEQFFGPGTRLTVL.